This section outlines one T cell receptor (beta chain) sequence together with its context. This may arise from a read error, as a much more abundant clone is one base away. The sample holds other DNA sequences that translate to the same CDR3. This entry comes from a study of control samples from healthy donors and cancer patients. The germline gives CDR1 SGHTA, CDR2 FQGTGA. This CDR3 is built from 13 residues. Measured with immunoSEQ multiplex PCR; TCRdb has only the in-frame clones, and not every one. This sample has about 120,000 clones, with more than 80% found just once. This sequence was found in a woman aged 45-59 years with colorectal cancer. V and J are TRBV7-3 and TRBJ2-6; the D gene is possibly TRBD1 (5 bases). What was sequenced was PBMCs. The CDR3 DNA is TGTGCCAGCAGCTCAGGTGGGGCCAACGTCCTGACTTTT. Protein: CASSSGGANVLTF.